The 15 T cell receptor beta chains listed next were all sequenced from one sample in a study of blood T cell repertoires in COVID-19. The protocol was immunoSEQ multiplex PCR, while the TCRdb copy is restricted to in-frame clones and leaves out a portion. Of hundreds of thousands of clones listed, 80% to 90% are singletons. The sequenced sample was peripheral blood. The origin of the receptors is an older woman with COVID-19, enrolled during active disease.

The CDR3 sequence is CASSQGLTRSRSYNEQFF. CDR3 nucleotide sequence: TGCGCCAGCAGCCAAGGACTAACCCGTAGCAGGTCCTACAATGAGCAGTTCTTC. The V gene is TRBV5-1, the J gene TRBJ2-1, with D perhaps matching TRBD2 (6 bases). Trimming pared 4 bases from V and 1 base from J, leaving 21 bases between. This CDR3 comprises 18 residues. CDR1 and CDR2 from the germline V gene are SGHRS and YFSETQ. The complete variable domain, with remaining parts taken from reference TRBV5-1 and TRBJ2-1, reads KAGVTQTPRYLIKTRGQQVTLSCSPISGHRSVSWYQQTPGQGLQFLFEYFSETQRNKGNFPGRFSGRQFSNSRSEMNVSTLELGDSALYLCASSQGLTRSRSYNEQFFGPGTRLTVL.

The chain is built from TRBV3-1 (or the pseudogene TRBV3-2) and TRBJ2-2; tentative D call: TRBD1 (6 bases). V was cut by 3 bases and J by 1 base, with 12 bases left in between. The CDR3 length is 16 residues. Germline values: CDR1 LGHDT, CDR2 YNNKEL (reference sequence). The CDR3 here is CASSHHQGRNTGELFF. For the CDR3, the DNA is TGTGCCAGCAGCCATCATCAGGGGCGGAACACCGGGGAGCTGTTTTTT.

The chain joins TRBV15 to TRBJ1-1, with D maybe TRBD1 (5 bases). Looked up from germline, CDR1 is LNHNV and CDR2 is YYDKDF (reference sequence). The CDR3 consists of 15 residues. The V and J ends lost 2 bases and 1 base respectively, with 11 bases between them. CDR3 protein: CATSRSRAANTEAFF. The CDR3 nucleotides are TGTGCCACCAGCAGAAGCAGGGCGGCGAACACTGAAGCTTTCTTT.

The V gene is TRBV14, the J gene TRBJ2-1; D is unclear. This CDR3 is 16 amino acids long. The germline V and J ends were trimmed by 2 bases and 2 bases, with 13 bases remaining between them. Germline-derived CDR1 and CDR2 are SGHDN and FVKESK. The DNA for the CDR3 is TGTGCCAGCAGCCAAAGACTGGTGGCGCCCTACAATGAGCAGTTCTTC. Translated: CASSQRLVAPYNEQFF.

This chain links TRBV4-3 with TRBJ2-7; 8 bases agree with TRBD1. The V gene end was trimmed by 1 base and the J gene end by 7 bases; junction bases not matched to a gene: 9. The CDR3 is 15 amino acids. Germline V gene sequence: CDR1 LGHNA, CDR2 YSLEER. The CDR3 region is CASSQVGQGLREQYF. The CDR3 region has the DNA TGCGCCAGCAGCCAAGTAGGACAGGGACTTCGGGAGCAGTACTTC.

The chain combines TRBV19 with TRBJ1-5; D remains unclear. The V gene lost 2 bases and the J gene lost 2 bases, with 13 bases spanning the gap. Germline CDR1 is LNHDA and CDR2 is SQIVND (reference sequence). The CDR3 runs 16 residues. CDR3 protein: CASSIKSSWGNQPQHF. CDR3 DNA: TGTGCCAGTAGTATAAAGTCTAGTTGGGGCAATCAGCCCCAGCATTTT.

The rearrangement links TRBV30 to TRBJ2-7; 12 bases align to TRBD2. The CDR3 has 14 amino acids. The V gene end was trimmed by 4 bases and the J gene end by 7 bases; junction bases not matched to a gene: 8. Germline V lookup: CDR1 GTSNPN, CDR2 SVGIG (reference sequence). The CDR3 is CAWTLAGGLREQYF. In nucleotides, the CDR3 is TGTGCCTGGACTCTAGCGGGAGGGCTAAGAGAGCAGTACTTC.

The chain uses TRBV19 and TRBJ1-2; D call uncertain. Germline CDR1 reads LNHDA; CDR2 reads SQIVND (reference sequence). This CDR3 spans 14 amino acids. V lost 3 bases and J lost 3, with 11 bases in between. CDR3 sequence reads: CASSIPGHHYGYTF. The CDR3 bases are TGTGCCAGTAGTATTCCGGGTCATCACTATGGCTACACCTTC.

The J gene is TRBJ1-1, the V gene TRBV5-1, with D unclear. The V end lost 0 bases, the J end lost 3 bases, and 12 bases lay between the germline ends. The CDR3 is made up of 15 amino acids. Germline CDR1 is SGHRS and CDR2 is YFSETQ. Here the CDR3 reads CASSLAYDTDTEAFF. The CDR3 DNA is TGCGCCAGCAGCTTGGCCTATGACACGGACACTGAAGCTTTCTTT.

The rearrangement uses TRBV28 and TRBJ2-7; D perhaps matches TRBD1 (6 bases). CDR1 MDHEN and CDR2 SYDVKM come from the germline V gene. V shed 6 bases and J shed 7 bases, with 19 bases lying between them. The CDR3 extends over 14 amino acids. The CDR3 protein is CASRTGADLGEQYF. The CDR3 DNA sequence: TGTGCCAGCAGGACAGGTGCCGATTTGGGGGAGCAGTACTTC.

The DNA for the CDR3 is TGTGCCAGCAGGCCGGCCCCACTAGCGGGAGTGAGAACCGGGGAGCTGTTTTTT. This sequence encodes CASRPAPLAGVRTGELFF. The chain has TRBV21-1 and TRBJ2-2; the table's D gene call, TRBD2, was not cross checked with the DNA. TRBV21-1 is designated a pseudogene. The CDR3 length is 18 residues.

The chain links TRBV5-1 to TRBJ2-3, with D possibly being TRBD1 (5 bases). The CDR3 extends over 13 amino acids. Germline V gene lookup returns CDR1 SGHRS and CDR2 YFSETQ. Trimming cost V 6 bases and J 4 bases, with 12 bases left between them. The CDR3, as DNA: TGCGCCAGCACCCCCCAGGGTCCAGATACGCAGTATTTT. Translating gives CASTPQGPDTQYF.

The chain recombines TRBV30 with TRBJ1-6, with no clear D. This CDR3 spans 15 amino acids. The V end was cut by 2 bases, the J end by 5 bases, with 13 bases between. The germline V gene has CDR1 GTSNPN and CDR2 SVGIG (reference sequence). The CDR3 protein is CAWSLRFGDNSPLHF. For the CDR3, the DNA is TGTGCCTGGAGTCTCCGGTTCGGGGATAATTCACCCCTCCACTTT.

This sequence joins TRBV19 and TRBJ1-2, with no clear D. The CDR3 runs 12 residues. Germline V CDR1 and CDR2: LNHDA, SQIVND (reference sequence). Trimming took off 7 bases at V and 6 bases at J, with 12 bases between the two ends. The CDR3 spells CASKSGYHGYTF. CDR3 bases: TGTGCCAGTAAGTCGGGGTACCATGGCTACACCTTC.

The chain has TRBV7-3 and TRBJ2-3, with a weak D call TRBD1 (6 bases). Germline V gene sequence: CDR1 SGHTA, CDR2 FQGTGA. The CDR3 is 16 amino acids. The V and J ends lost 5 bases and 5 bases respectively, with 20 bases between them. CDR3 residues: CASSPNRQAGVDTQYF. The DNA of the CDR3 is TGTGCCAGCAGCCCAAACCGACAGGCTGGGGTAGATACGCAGTATTTT.